This passage covers 26 T cell receptor beta chains from one sample sequenced in a study of shared clonotypes between healthy human individuals. TCRdb keeps only in-frame clones here, not all; method: immunoSEQ multiplex PCR. The sample records about 480,000 clones, 70% to 80% being singletons. Sequencing input: PBMCs. The source is a woman aged 40 to 55 in good health. Some clones in this sample may be carry-over from other donors' samples.

V and J are TRBV10-2 and TRBJ2-1, with 10 bases identical to TRBD2. The CDR3 loop spans 16 amino acids. Germline values: CDR1 WSHSY, CDR2 SAAADI. Trimming at V came to 2 bases and at J to 6 bases, leaving 7 bases not matched to a gene. CDR3 in DNA: TGCGCCAGCAGTGAGGCTAGCGGGAGCTTTGGCAATGAGCAGTTCTTC. Its protein is CASSEASGSFGNEQFF.

The chain uses TRBV19 and TRBJ2-1; D is perhaps TRBD1 or TRBD2 (5 bases each). Germline values: CDR1 LNHDA, CDR2 SQIVND (reference sequence). This CDR3 comprises 14 residues. V dropped 7 bases and J dropped 8 bases, with 18 bases sitting between them. CDR3 bases: TGTGCCAGTAATTATGGTGGCAGGGACCATGAGCAGTTCTTC. It specifies CASNYGGRDHEQFF.

The chain is built from TRBV28 and TRBJ2-1; the match to TRBD2 covers 7 bases. Germline loops: CDR1 MDHEN, CDR2 SYDVKM. V lost 8 bases and J lost 4; bases outside the gene matches: 8. This CDR3 is 14 amino acids long. CDR3 sequence (DNA): TGTGCCAGCGGAAAGGGAGGGATTTACAATGAGCAGTTCTTC. This gives the protein CASGKGGIYNEQFF.

The chain combines TRBV27 with TRBJ2-5; weak D call: TRBD2 (5 bases). The length of the CDR3 is 19 residues. Germline loops: CDR1 MNHEY, CDR2 SMNVEV (reference sequence). V dropped 3 bases and J dropped 5 bases, with 28 bases sitting between them. CDR3 in amino acids: CASSLSPGGLEYQPETQYF. The CDR3 DNA follows: TGTGCCAGCAGTTTGAGCCCCGGAGGACTTGAGTACCAACCCGAGACCCAGTACTTC.

The chain has TRBV21-1 and TRBJ2-1. TRBV21-1 counts as a pseudogene. The CDR3 covers 16 residues. The CDR3 reads CASSTGTPTPYNEQFF. Written as DNA, the CDR3 is TGTGCCAGCAGCACCGGGACCCCGACTCCCTACAATGAGCAGTTCTTC.

The chain has TRBV11-1 and TRBJ2-4; D call uncertain. Germline loops: CDR1 SGHAT, CDR2 FQDESV (reference sequence). The CDR3 extends over 16 amino acids. Trimming removed 5 bases from V and 2 bases from J, with 16 bases in between. The CDR3 DNA follows: TGTGCCAGCAGCCCCCGAGTGTCGAGACCCAAAAACATTCAGTACTTC. Amino acid sequence: CASSPRVSRPKNIQYF.

DNA for the CDR3: TGCGCCAGCAGCCAACCTTTCTGGGGCAGGGGTGCAGATACGCAGTATTTT. It specifies CASSQPFWGRGADTQYF. This chain links TRBV4-1 with TRBJ2-3, with D tentatively TRBD1 (6 bases). Germline V CDR1 and CDR2: MGHRA, YSYEKL. V lost 2 bases to trimming and J lost 4 bases, with 19 bases between them. The CDR3 loop spans 17 amino acids.

The chain employs TRBV4-3 and TRBJ2-2, with 11 nucleotides matching TRBD2. V dropped 3 bases and J dropped 6; count of bases not matched to a gene: 3. The CDR3 extends over 15 amino acids. Germline values: CDR1 LGHNA, CDR2 YSLEER. The CDR3 DNA reads TGCGCCAGCAGCCACCTTAGCGGGAGGGCCGGGGAGCTGTTTTTT. It encodes CASSHLSGRAGELFF.

The rearrangement joins TRBV14 to TRBJ2-2, with a weak D call TRBD2 (6 bases). Germline V CDR1 and CDR2: SGHDN, FVKESK. Trimming pared 3 bases from V and 1 base from J, leaving 12 bases between. This CDR3 has 16 residues. CDR3 sequence: CASSHRDSRNTGELFF. The CDR3, as DNA: TGTGCCAGCAGCCACCGGGACTCAAGGAACACCGGGGAGCTGTTTTTT.

This chain uses TRBV5-1 with TRBJ2-7, with unresolved D. CDR1 is SGHRS and CDR2 is YFSETQ in the germline V gene. The CDR3 spans 15 residues. Trimming left V 0 bases short and J 3 bases short, with 13 bases between. The CDR3 DNA reads TGCGCCAGCAGCTTGGCCGTGACGGCGAACTACGAGCAGTACTTC. It encodes CASSLAVTANYEQYF.

V usage is TRBV6-6 and J usage is TRBJ2-1, with a possible D match to TRBD2 (6 bases). CDR3 length: 15 residues. Trimming took off 5 bases at V and 9 bases at J, with 20 bases between the two ends. Germline CDR1 is MNHNY and CDR2 is SVGAGI (reference sequence). The CDR3, as DNA: TGTGCCAGCAGTACACTAGCCACCGACGTCAGTGAGCAGTTCTTC. It is translated as CASSTLATDVSEQFF.

This chain connects TRBV2 to TRBJ2-2; 13 nucleotides align to TRBD2. Germline values: CDR1 SNHLY, CDR2 FYNNEI. V was clipped by 7 bases and J by 4 bases; unmatched bases: 6. CDR3 length: 16 residues. The CDR3 here is CASTLLAGGPTGELFF. Here the CDR3 DNA reads TGTGCCAGCACCCTACTAGCGGGAGGGCCCACCGGGGAGCTGTTTTTT.

This chain uses TRBV11-2 with TRBJ2-7; D is perhaps TRBD2 (6 bases). The germline V and J ends were trimmed by 1 base and 7 bases, with 17 bases remaining between them. Germline V lookup: CDR1 SGHAT, CDR2 FQNNGV. The CDR3 is 15 residues long. This chain's CDR3 is CASSLVGGLREEQYF. In nucleotides, the CDR3 is TGTGCCAGCAGCTTAGTTGGGGGACTCAGGGAAGAGCAGTACTTC.

The chain joins TRBV5-3 to TRBJ1-6, with 8 bases matching TRBD1. TRBV5-3 falls under the ORF class, with uncertain function. There are 20 residues in the CDR3. The trim removed 2 bases at V and 1 base at J, leaving 14 bases unmatched. The CDR3 nucleotides read TGTGCCAGAAGCTTCCACGCAGGACAGGGAGGAGAGTCCTATAATTCACCCCTCCACTTT. This sequence encodes CARSFHAGQGGESYNSPLHF.

This chain uses TRBV19 with TRBJ2-3; a possible D gene is TRBD1 (5 bases). This CDR3 is 16 amino acids long. V lost 5 bases and J 4 bases, leaving 19 bases between the germline ends. CDR1 LNHDA and CDR2 SQIVND come from the germline V gene (reference sequence). The CDR3 loop reads CASSPDARAGSDTQYF. The CDR3 nucleotides read TGTGCCAGTAGTCCCGACGCCAGGGCAGGATCAGATACGCAGTATTTT. Full variable domain (rest looked up from reference TRBV19 and TRBJ2-3): DGGITQSPKYLFRKEGQNVTLSCEQNLNHDAMYWYRQDPGQGLRLIYYSQIVNDFQKGDIAEGYSVSREKKESFPLTVTSAQKNPTAFYLCASSPDARAGSDTQYFGPGTRLTVL.

The chain has TRBV15 and TRBJ2-2; no clear D. The V gene's germline CDR1 is LNHNV and CDR2 YYDKDF (reference sequence). The CDR3 runs to 17 residues. V was shortened by 1 base and J by 4 bases, with 16 bases between the two germline ends. CDR3 nucleotide sequence: TGTGCCACCAGCAGAGGGCCCGTGGGTCGAGGCACCGGGGAGCTGTTTTTT. Its protein product is CATSRGPVGRGTGELFF.

This chain connects TRBV19 to TRBJ2-1; no clear D gene. Germline CDR1 LNHDA, CDR2 SQIVND (reference sequence). The V end was cut by 3 bases, the J end by 2 bases, with 11 bases between. The CDR3 covers 15 residues. CDR3 DNA sequence: TGTGCCAGTAGTATCTCCAAACAGACCTACAATGAGCAGTTCTTC. It specifies CASSISKQTYNEQFF.

The gene calls are TRBV29-1 and TRBJ2-7; TRBD1 aligns across 7 bases. Trimming removed 5 bases from V and 6 bases from J; junction bases left unmatched: 10. Per the germline V gene, CDR1 is SQVTM and CDR2 is ANQGSEA. This CDR3 has 13 amino acids. Here the CDR3 DNA reads TGCAGCGTTTCTAGGACAGGTTCGCGCGAGCAGTACTTC. Its protein is CSVSRTGSREQYF.

The chain couples TRBV6-5 to TRBJ2-7; 7 positions agree with TRBD1. The length of the CDR3 is 13 residues. V dropped 5 bases and J dropped 3; count of bases not matched to a gene: 4. Germline loops: CDR1 MNHEY, CDR2 SVGAGI. The CDR3 DNA reads TGTGCCAGCAGTCCTCCAGGGGGCTACGAGCAGTACTTC. Translation: CASSPPGGYEQYF.

This chain joins TRBV27 and TRBJ2-7; D remains ambiguous. Trimming took off 4 bases at V and 5 bases at J, with 12 bases between the two ends. The germline V gene encodes CDR1 MNHEY and CDR2 SMNVEV (reference sequence). The CDR3 loop spans 13 amino acids. The CDR3 loop is CASSSTLEDEQYF. The DNA of the CDR3 is TGTGCCAGCAGTTCGACGCTAGAGGACGAGCAGTACTTC.

This chain joins TRBV4-2 and TRBJ2-5, with D maybe TRBD1 (5 bases). The J call is in doubt because the DNA end fits TRBJ2-7 better. Germline V lookup: CDR1 LGHNA, CDR2 YNFKEQ. The CDR3 extends over 14 amino acids. CDR3 nucleotides: TGTGCCAGCAGCCCGTATACAGGTACCTACGAGCAGTACTTC. Amino acids: CASSPYTGTYEQYF.

The chain combines TRBV19 with TRBJ1-2, with 7 nucleotides matching TRBD1. CDR1 and CDR2 from the germline V gene are LNHDA and SQIVND (reference sequence). This CDR3 comprises 13 residues. Trimming removed 5 bases from V and 4 bases from J; junction bases left unmatched: 4. Written as DNA, the CDR3 is TGTGCCAGTAGTGCGGGACAGAGCTATGGCTACACCTTC. It specifies CASSAGQSYGYTF. The whole variable domain, filled in from reference TRBV19 and TRBJ1-2, reads DGGITQSPKYLFRKEGQNVTLSCEQNLNHDAMYWYRQDPGQGLRLIYYSQIVNDFQKGDIAEGYSVSREKKESFPLTVTSAQKNPTAFYLCASSAGQSYGYTFGSGTRLTVV.

V and J are TRBV18 and TRBJ2-5; D is possibly TRBD1 or TRBD2 (5 bases each). This CDR3 has 14 residues. CDR1 is KGHSH and CDR2 is LQKENI in the germline V gene. Trimming stripped 6 bases from V and 5 bases from J, with 16 bases between. The CDR3 spells CASSLRGDPETQYF. The CDR3 nucleotides are TGTGCCAGCTCCCTTCGAGGGGACCCCGAGACCCAGTACTTC.

This chain connects TRBV5-1 to TRBJ1-1; perhaps TRBD1 as D (5 bases). The V gene's germline CDR1 is SGHRS and CDR2 YFSETQ. This CDR3 has 14 residues. Trimming took off 2 bases at V and 5 bases at J, with 13 bases between the two ends. CDR3 coding DNA: TGCGCCAGCAGCTTTACCCAGGGCATAACTGAAGCTTTCTTT. It encodes CASSFTQGITEAFF.

The sample holds a few counts of this clone. The chain has TRBV28 and TRBJ2-1; no clear D. The CDR3 contains 13 residues. In germline, CDR1 is MDHEN, CDR2 SYDVKM. Trimming pared 3 bases from V and 1 base from J, leaving 4 bases between. The DNA for the CDR3 is TGTGCCAGCAGTTTGGTTTCCTACAATGAGCAGTTCTTC. It specifies CASSLVSYNEQFF.

The chain joins TRBV7-9 to TRBJ2-5, with 7 positions matching TRBD2. V shed 5 bases and J 5 bases; nucleotides not matched to a gene: 11. Germline lookup yields CDR1 SEHNR and CDR2 FQNEAQ (reference sequence). The CDR3 runs to 15 residues. CDR3 DNA: TGTGCCAGCAGCCCCCGAGCGGGACCCCGGGAGACCCAGTACTTC. Translation: CASSPRAGPRETQYF. The full variable domain, with the rest looked up from reference TRBV7-9 and TRBJ2-5, is DTGVSQNPRHKITKRGQNVTFRCDPISEHNRLYWYRQTLGQGPEFLTYFQNEAQLEKSRLLSDRFSAERPKGSFSTLEIQRTEQGDSAMYLCASSPRAGPRETQYFGPGTRLLVL.